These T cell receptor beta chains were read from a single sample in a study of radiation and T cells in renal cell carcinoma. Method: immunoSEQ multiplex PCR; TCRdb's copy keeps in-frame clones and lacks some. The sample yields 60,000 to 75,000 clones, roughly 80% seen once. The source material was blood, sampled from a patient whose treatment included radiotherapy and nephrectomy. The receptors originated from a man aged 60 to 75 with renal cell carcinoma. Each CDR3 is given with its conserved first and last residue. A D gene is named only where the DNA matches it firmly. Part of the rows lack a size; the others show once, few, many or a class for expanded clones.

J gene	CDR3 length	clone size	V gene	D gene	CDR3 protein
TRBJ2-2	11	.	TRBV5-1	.	CASSFGGELFF
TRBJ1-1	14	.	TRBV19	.	CASSPSRENTEAFF
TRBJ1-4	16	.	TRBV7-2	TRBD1	CASSLSNPGQGAKLFF
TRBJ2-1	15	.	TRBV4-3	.	CASSQGRGSYNEQFF
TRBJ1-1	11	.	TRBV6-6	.	CASLLNTEAFF
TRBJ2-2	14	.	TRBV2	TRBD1	CASSQQGSPGELFF
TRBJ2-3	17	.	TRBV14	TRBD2	CASSPFGSGGGTDTQYF
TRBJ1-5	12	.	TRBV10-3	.	CAISENNQPQHF
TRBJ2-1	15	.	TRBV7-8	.	CASSLDAGAYNEQFF
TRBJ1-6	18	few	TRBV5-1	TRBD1	CASSLGEAGGSYNSPLHF
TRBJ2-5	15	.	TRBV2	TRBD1	CASSELGQRQETQYF
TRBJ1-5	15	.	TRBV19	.	CASRIRQESNQPQHF
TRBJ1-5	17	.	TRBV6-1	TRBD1	CASSQGQGPTPNQPQHF
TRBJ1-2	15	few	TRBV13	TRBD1	CASSLPLGQGHGYTF
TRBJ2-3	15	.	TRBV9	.	CASRRTLQQTDTQYF
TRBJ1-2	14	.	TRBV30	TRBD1	CAWSGAGGYYGYTF
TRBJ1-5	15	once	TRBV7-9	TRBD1	CASSIGTGSNQPQHF
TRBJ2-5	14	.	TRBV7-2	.	CASSPQEYQETQYF
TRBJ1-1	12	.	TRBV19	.	CASSLDGIEAFF
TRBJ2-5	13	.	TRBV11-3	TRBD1	CATRDRGFETQYF
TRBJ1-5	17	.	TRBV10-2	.	CASSESRGGRGNQPQHF
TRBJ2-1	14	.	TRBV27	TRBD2	CASSFRLAGGPKFF
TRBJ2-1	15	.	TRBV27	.	CASSSGATPYNEQFF
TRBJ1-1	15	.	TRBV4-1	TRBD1	CASSQEATGETEAFF
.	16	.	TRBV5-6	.	CASSLRLEAGWGEQYF
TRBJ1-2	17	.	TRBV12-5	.	CASGLVSRQTLFYGYTF
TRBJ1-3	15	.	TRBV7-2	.	CASSSLSSSGNTIYF
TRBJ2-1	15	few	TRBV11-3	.	CASSLDLGSDNEQFF
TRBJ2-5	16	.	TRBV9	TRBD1	CASSASGTGGPETQYF
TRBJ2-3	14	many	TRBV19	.	CASSRERVTDTQYF
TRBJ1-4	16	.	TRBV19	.	CASSNPATAHNEKLFF
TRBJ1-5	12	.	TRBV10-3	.	CAISANNQPQHF
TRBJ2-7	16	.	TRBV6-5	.	CASSSLGGHFSYEQYF
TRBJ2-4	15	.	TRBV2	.	CASSEKGRAKNIQYF
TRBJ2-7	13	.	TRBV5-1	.	CASSPSPADEQYF
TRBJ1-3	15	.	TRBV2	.	CASSAGINSGNTIYF
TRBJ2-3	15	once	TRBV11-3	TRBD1	CASSPRTGYTDTQYF
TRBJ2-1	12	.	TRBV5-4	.	CASSPGRTEQFF
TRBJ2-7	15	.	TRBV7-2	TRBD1	CASSPQGARNYEQYF
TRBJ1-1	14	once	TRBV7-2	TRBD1	CASSPGQGNTEAFF
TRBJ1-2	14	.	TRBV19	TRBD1	CASTKQGANYGYTF
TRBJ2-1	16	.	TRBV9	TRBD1	CASSGPGQGLINEQFF
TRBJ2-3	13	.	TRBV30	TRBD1	CASGQGHADTQYF
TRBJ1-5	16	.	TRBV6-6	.	CASSPSVGNSNQPQHF
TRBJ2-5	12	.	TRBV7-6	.	CASSPAGETQYF
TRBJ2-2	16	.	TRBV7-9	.	CASRPGTAGHTGELFF
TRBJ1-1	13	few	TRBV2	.	CASSEGDTFFAFF
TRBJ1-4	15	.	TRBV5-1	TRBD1	CASSWGTADDEKLFF
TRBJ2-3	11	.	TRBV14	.	CASSQEVAQYF
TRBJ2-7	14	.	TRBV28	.	CASSLLGSPYEQYF
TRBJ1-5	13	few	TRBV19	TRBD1	CASKDRGNQPQHF
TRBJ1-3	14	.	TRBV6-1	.	CASRPPFSGNTIYF
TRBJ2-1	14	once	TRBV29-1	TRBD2	CSVGRGGRGNEQFF